This TCR beta chain emerged from a study of T cells in Graves' hyperthyroidism and ophthalmopathy (dated by TCRdb to between 2019 and 2020). For the study in its entirety: Peripheral blood samples were taken at the time of initial diagnosis, prior to any treatment. To identify TCR V-J signatures that set the groups apart, the researchers used a discovery cohort of more than 95 patients, made up of roughly 40 with Graves' ophthalmopathy and some 58 with stable Graves' hyperthyroidism. Prospective prediction of ophthalmopathy was tested in an independent validation cohort of 18 to 20 hyperthyroidism patients and around 16 patients who later progressed to ophthalmopathy. The approximately 98 discovery patients were randomly divided into training and test sets at a 7:3 ratio. In several Graves' hyperthyroidism patients, the study also compared T-cell repertoires from thyroid tissue with T-cell repertoires from blood. Once sampling was done, hyperthyroidism patients were given methimazole at a starting dose of 30 mg daily, whereas ophthalmopathy patients were given high-dose intravenous methylprednisolone. The paper reports TCR Vbeta CDR3 sequencing of about 140 peripheral blood samples: 40 or so ophthalmopathy, roughly 74 hyperthyroidism and around 17 progressor patients.

The germline V gene gives CDR1 as SGHTS and CDR2 as YDEGEE. The cysteine opens and the phenylalanine closes a CDR3 of 15 amino acids. Solely the CDR3 DNA is kept, with 45 bases framed from the first base. V is pared back by 0 bases and J by 6 bases, with 15 bases lying between the germline termini. Amplification of TCR beta CDR3 regions was carried out from RNA transcripts. For the first round of RT-PCR on the TCR CDR3, the HTBI primer set was used together with the Qiagen OneStep RT-PCR kit. The libraries were constructed in a second round of multiplex PCR and then size-selected and purified. Sequencing of the libraries was done on an Illumina HiSeq2000 using paired-end 100 bp reads. Per the original workflow: SOAPnuke was used to process the raw data, with reads discarded if the reads contained adapters or uncalled bases, had a mean Phred below 15, or lacked an exact constant-primer or identifier match. COPE v1.2.5 was used to merge high-quality paired reads, and clonotypes were defined as unique nucleotide sequences. MiTCR v1.1 was used to align the clonotypes against IMGT TRBV, TRBD and TRBJ reference segments. The analysis was restricted to V-J combinations with a frequency above 0.0001, which together covered over 99% of the repertoires. The TCS score was defined as F50 (clonal expansion) divided by E x V (chaos), with BLOSUM62-based TCRdist calculated between CDR3 peptides within each V-J. Welch's t-statistics and random forest reduced fewer than 600 V-J features to roughly 13, which were used in a naive Bayes classifier (R e1071). TCRdb trimmed the raw reads at Q25, called clones with MiXCR and kept productive beta chains. Rows with a matching CDR3 protein are joined into one entry that keeps the most common DNA and genes. Clone size and V and J calls follow TCRdb, not the original study. Here the sample has approximately 370,000 distinct CDR3 sequences; approximately 18% occur a single time. The ten largest clones represent 34% of the sample.

What the research found in general, with its limitations: In validation, the model predicted progression to ophthalmopathy a median of roughly six months before onset, with over 60% sensitivity and almost 75% specificity. Sample size was not statistically predetermined, and investigators were not blinded to group allocation. Most expanded thyroid clonotypes (frequency above 0.001) were also detected in blood, suggesting blood repertoires may reflect thyroid immune responses. In cross-validation, a model built on a 13 V-J signature told ophthalmopathy apart from stable hyperthyroidism with under 90% sensitivity and around 83% specificity, and in testing the same model reached 80%/75%.

Hyperthyroidism patients were newly diagnosed, had a disease duration of under 2 months, and were aged 18 to 65 years. Exclusion was applied to patients with uncontrolled infections, other autoimmune diseases, pregnancy or lactation. Clinical symptoms, serum thyroxine and TRAb, thyroid ultrasound, and orbital computed tomography formed the basis for the diagnoses. Blood from progressor patients was drawn when they were first diagnosed with hyperthyroidism, before any ophthalmopathy symptoms appeared. PBMCs were separated from roughly 10 ml of fresh peripheral blood using Ficoll-Paque density gradient centrifugation. Progressor patients were initially diagnosed with Graves' hyperthyroidism and developed ophthalmopathy during follow-up. Total RNA was extracted with Trizol reagent, and quality was checked on an Agilent 2100 Bioanalyzer. In this sample, this clonotype turned up a few times. It lacks a known antigen. Base qualities are not recorded, but no much larger clone differs from it by a single base.

The sequence joins TRBV5-8 to TRBJ1-2, with the D gene call left open. Input material: blood. The sequence derives from a woman aged 25-40 years with Graves' hyperthyroidism that later progressed to Graves' ophthalmopathy. The DNA sequence is given as TGTGCCAGCAGCTTGGTTGCGTCGTGGATCGATGGCTACACCTTC. This encodes CASSLVASWIDGYTF.